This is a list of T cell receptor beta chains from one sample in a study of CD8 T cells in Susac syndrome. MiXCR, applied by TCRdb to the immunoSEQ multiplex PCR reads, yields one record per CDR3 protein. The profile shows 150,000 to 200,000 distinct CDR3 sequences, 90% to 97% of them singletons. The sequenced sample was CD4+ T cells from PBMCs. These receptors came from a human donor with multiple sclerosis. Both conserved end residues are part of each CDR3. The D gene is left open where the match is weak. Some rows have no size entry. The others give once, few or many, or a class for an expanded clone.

CDR3: CASSYDTGSPTDTQYF
DNA: TGTGCCAGCAGTTACGATACTGGGAGTCCCACAGATACGCAGTATTTT
J: TRBJ2-3
V: TRBV6-6
size: NA
D: NA

CDR3: CASSQDRLAGGQETQYF
DNA: TGCGCCAGCAGCCAAGACCGTCTAGCGGGCGGTCAAGAGACCCAGTACTTC
J: TRBJ2-5
V: TRBV4-1
size: NA
D: TRBD2

CDR3: CSGEDLMNTEAFF
DNA: TGCAGTGGGGAGGATTTAATGAACACTGAAGCTTTCTTT
J: TRBJ1-1
V: TRBV20-1
size: NA
D: NA

CDR3: CSAIGLAGSRTDTQYF
DNA: TGCAGTGCCATCGGACTAGCGGGGAGTCGCACAGATACGCAGTATTTT
J: TRBJ2-3
V: TRBV20-1
size: NA
D: TRBD2

CDR3: CASSYRVSSYNEQFF
DNA: TGTGCCAGCAGTTACCGAGTTAGCTCCTACAATGAGCAGTTCTTC
J: TRBJ2-1
V: TRBV6-2/TRBV6-3
size: NA
D: NA

CDR3: CASWNGGYGYTF
DNA: TGTGCCAGCTGGAATGGGGGCTATGGCTACACCTTC
J: TRBJ1-2
V: TRBV3-1
size: NA
D: NA

CDR3: CAWSVSQGYGYTF
DNA: TGTGCCTGGAGTGTAAGCCAAGGCTATGGCTACACCTTC
J: TRBJ1-2
V: TRBV30
size: NA
D: NA

CDR3: CASGLGGLSNYGYTF
DNA: TGTGCTAGTGGTCTTGGGGGACTGTCGAACTATGGCTACACCTTC
J: TRBJ1-2
V: TRBV12-5
size: NA
D: NA

CDR3: CASSLAPGNTIYF
DNA: TGTGCCAGCAGCTTAGCCCCGGGGAACACCATATATTTT
J: TRBJ1-3
V: TRBV7-2
size: NA
D: NA

CDR3: CSVPGQGFGYTF
DNA: TGCAGTGTCCCGGGACAGGGGTTTGGCTACACCTTC
J: TRBJ1-2
V: TRBV20-1
size: NA
D: TRBD1

CDR3: CASSQGTMLGGYTF
DNA: TGTGCCAGCAGCCAAGGGACCATGCTGGGCGGCTACACCTTC
J: TRBJ1-2
V: TRBV4-2
size: NA
D: NA

CDR3: CASSTILGNNEQFF
DNA: TGCGCCAGCAGCACAATACTAGGGAACAATGAGCAGTTCTTC
J: TRBJ2-1
V: TRBV5-1
size: once
D: NA

CDR3: CASSPRGPGTSGEQYF
DNA: TGTGCCAGCAGCCCCCGTGGACCCGGGACTAGCGGCGAGCAGTACTTC
J: TRBJ2-7
V: TRBV11-2
size: NA
D: TRBD2

CDR3: CASIVDIQYF
DNA: TGTGCCAGCATCGTCGACATTCAGTACTTC
J: TRBJ2-4
V: TRBV21-1
size: once
D: NA

CDR3: CASSTTGARGTGELFF
DNA: TGTGCCAGCAGCACGACGGGGGCCCGTGGCACCGGGGAGCTGTTTTTT
J: TRBJ2-2
V: TRBV21-1
size: once
D: NA

CDR3: CSLSGGAYNEQFF
DNA: TGCAGCCTAAGCGGGGGGGCCTACAATGAGCAGTTCTTC
J: TRBJ2-1
V: TRBV20-1
size: NA
D: TRBD2

CDR3: CSVEGGTGDKNGYTF
DNA: TGCAGCGTTGAAGGGGGGACAGGGGATAAGAATGGCTACACCTTC
J: TRBJ1-2
V: TRBV29-1
size: NA
D: TRBD1

CDR3: CASSLPERGGTDTQYF
DNA: TGTGCCAGCAGCCTACCGGAGCGGGGGGGCACAGATACGCAGTATTTT
J: TRBJ2-3
V: TRBV27
size: NA
D: TRBD2

CDR3: CASSPSRGQETQYF
DNA: TGTGCCAGCAGCCCTTCGAGGGGGCAAGAGACCCAGTACTTC
J: TRBJ2-5
V: TRBV7-3
size: NA
D: NA

CDR3: CASSQDADRGAEQYF
DNA: TGTGCCAGCAGCCAAGATGCGGACAGGGGCGCCGAGCAGTACTTC
J: TRBJ2-7
V: TRBV3-1
size: NA
D: TRBD1

CDR3: CSVDRQGTYEQYF
DNA: TGCAGCGTTGATAGGCAGGGAACCTACGAGCAGTACTTC
J: TRBJ2-7
V: TRBV29-1
size: NA
D: NA

CDR3: CASSQDAGRNYGYTF
DNA: TGTGCCAGCAGCCAAGATGCTGGCAGAAACTATGGCTACACCTTC
J: TRBJ1-2
V: TRBV3-1
size: NA
D: NA

CDR3: CASSHQPRGLLIEETQYF
DNA: TGTGCCAGCAGCCACCAGCCCCGGGGTCTCCTAATAGAAGAGACCCAGTACTTC
J: TRBJ2-5
V: TRBV12-3/TRBV12-4
size: once
D: NA

CDR3: CATSRDRGLGTEAFF
DNA: TGTGCCACCAGCAGAGATCGGGGTCTTGGCACTGAAGCTTTCTTT
J: TRBJ1-1
V: TRBV15
size: NA
D: NA

CDR3: CSVRPRGQETQYF
DNA: TGCAGCGTTCGGCCGAGGGGCCAAGAGACCCAGTACTTC
J: TRBJ2-5
V: TRBV29-1
size: NA
D: NA

CDR3: CSVDPTGGEQYF
DNA: TGCAGCGTTGACCCAACAGGGGGCGAGCAGTACTTC
J: TRBJ2-7
V: TRBV29-1
size: NA
D: TRBD1

CDR3: CASSFGTGYTDTQYF
DNA: TGTGCCAGCAGTTTCGGGACAGGGTACACAGATACGCAGTATTTT
J: TRBJ2-3
V: TRBV7-2
size: NA
D: TRBD1

CDR3: CASFEGFGRYLNTGELFF
DNA: TGTGCCAGCTTTGAGGGCTTCGGGCGCTATCTGAACACCGGGGAGCTGTTTTTT
J: TRBJ2-2
V: TRBV27
size: NA
D: NA

CDR3: CAWVAGSSRNSPLHF
DNA: TGTGCCTGGGTAGCGGGGTCGTCGAGGAATTCACCCCTCCACTTT
J: TRBJ1-6
V: TRBV30
size: NA
D: NA

CDR3: CASSTPGRRNSPLHF
DNA: TGTGCCAGTAGTACCCCAGGGAGGAGAAATTCACCCCTCCACTTT
J: TRBJ1-6
V: TRBV19
size: once
D: NA

CDR3: CSASLPDKQYQPQHF
DNA: TGCAGTGCTAGCTTGCCCGACAAGCAGTATCAGCCCCAGCATTTT
J: TRBJ1-5
V: TRBV20-1
size: NA
D: NA